These 23 T cell receptor beta chains share one sample of origin, sequenced in a study of cytomegalovirus exposure and HLA in healthy donors. The PCR ran on 60 Vbeta and 13 Jbeta primers. Assay: immunoSEQ multiplex PCR; the TCRdb copy retains only in-frame clones and omits some. In the table there are 200,000 to 250,000 clones, about 80% of which are singletons. The sample consisted of PBMCs. Source of these receptors: a woman in her sixties or seventies in good health and CMV-seropositive.

In DNA, the CDR3 is TGTGCCTGGTTGGCAAATAATTCACCCCTCCACTTT. Encoded protein: CAWLANNSPLHF. V usage is TRBV30 and J usage is TRBJ1-6; D gene unclear. The CDR3 sequence is 12 residues long. Germline assignment: CDR1 GTSNPN and CDR2 SVGIG (reference sequence). Trimming cost V 5 bases and J 5 bases, with 7 bases left between them.

The chain is built from TRBV28 and TRBJ1-2; D call uncertain. V lost 6 bases to trimming and J lost 2 bases, with 7 bases between them. The CDR3 loop spans 12 amino acids. CDR1 is MDHEN, CDR2 SYDVKM, per germline. CDR3 DNA: TGTGCCAGCAGCAACTCAAACTATGGCTACACCTTC. It encodes CASSNSNYGYTF.

The table lists this clone with a few counts. This chain links TRBV6-5 with TRBJ1-2; D uncertain. This CDR3 region has 13 residues. Germline CDR1 reads MNHEY; CDR2 reads SVGAGI. Trimming cost V 3 bases and J 5 bases, with 10 bases left between them. The CDR3, as DNA: TGTGCCAGCAGTTATGACCAGCGGTATGGCTACACCTTC. Translation gives CASSYDQRYGYTF.

The chain joins TRBV9 to TRBJ2-3, with D possibly matching TRBD2 (5 bases). The V end lost 3 bases, the J end lost 4 bases, and 12 bases lay between the germline ends. The CDR3 runs 14 residues. From germline, CDR1 is SGDLS and CDR2 YYNGEE. The CDR3 nucleotides read TGTGCCAGCAGCGCGGACTTGGAAGCAGATACGCAGTATTTT. It yields the protein CASSADLEADTQYF.

The chain recombines TRBV30 with TRBJ1-2, with 7 bases lining up with TRBD1. The CDR3 has 12 residues. V was clipped by 4 bases and J by 5 bases; unmatched bases: 4. Germline lookup yields CDR1 GTSNPN and CDR2 SVGIG (reference sequence). CDR3 sequence (DNA): TGTGCCTGGAAGGGGGCAGGTTATGGCTACACCTTC. As protein: CAWKGAGYGYTF. The full variable domain, its missing parts supplied by reference TRBV30 and TRBJ1-2, is SQTIHQWPATLVQPVGSPLSLECTVEGTSNPNLYWYRQAAGRGLQLLFYSVGIGQISSEVPQNLSASRPQDRQFILSSKKLLLSDSGFYLCAWKGAGYGYTFGSGTRLTVV.

This clone was seen a handful of times. The chain has TRBV2 and TRBJ1-5; 7 nucleotides match TRBD1. The CDR3 spans 15 residues. V lost 1 base and J lost 4; bases outside the gene matches: 4. Germline V lookup: CDR1 SNHLY, CDR2 FYNNEI. In DNA form, the CDR3 reads TGTGCCAGCAGTGAAGAGGCGACAGGGAATCAGCCCCAGCATTTT. As protein: CASSEEATGNQPQHF.

The count of this clone is one. CDR3 nucleotide sequence: TGTGCCTTAAGGGACATCGCTACCGTGTTCCACACCTTC. It is translated as CALRDIATVFHTF. V gene TRBV30 combines with J gene TRBJ1-2; a possible D gene is TRBD1 (6 bases). Looked up from germline, CDR1 is GTSNPN and CDR2 is SVGIG (reference sequence). The CDR3 sequence is 13 residues long. Trimming left V 7 bases short and J 12 bases short, with 24 bases between.

The rearrangement joins TRBV5-1 to TRBJ1-1, with 8 nucleotides matching TRBD1. CDR3 length: 14 residues. The V gene end was trimmed by 0 bases and the J gene end by 4 bases; junction bases not matched to a gene: 2. The germline CDR1 and CDR2 sequences are SGHRS and YFSETQ. CDR3 in DNA: TGCGCCAGCAGCTTGGGAGACAGGGGCACTGAAGCTTTCTTT. Residues: CASSLGDRGTEAFF.

The genes are TRBV7-2 and TRBJ2-1; D uncertain. The CDR3 loop spans 14 amino acids. V lost 5 bases and J 4 bases, leaving 12 bases between the germline ends. The germline CDR1 and CDR2 sequences are SGHTA and FQGNSA. The CDR3 region is CASSGSAGYNEQFF. The DNA for the CDR3 is TGTGCCAGCAGCGGTAGTGCCGGTTACAATGAGCAGTTCTTC.

This chain links TRBV4-1 with TRBJ2-5; TRBD1 matches 8 bases. Germline CDR1 and CDR2: MGHRA and YSYEKL. The CDR3 sequence is 16 residues long. V shed 4 bases and J 1 base; nucleotides not matched to a gene: 8. CDR3 sequence reads: CASSPGQVEFQETQYF. CDR3 DNA: TGCGCCAGCAGCCCGGGACAGGTAGAATTCCAAGAGACCCAGTACTTC.

V is TRBV7-3 and J is TRBJ1-2, with D perhaps TRBD1 (5 bases). The CDR3 covers 13 residues. Germline lookup yields CDR1 SGHTA and CDR2 FQGTGA. With 2 bases removed from V and 4 bases from J, the gap between germline ends came to 8 bases. CDR3 DNA: TGTGCCAGCAGCTTAGGGGGGGGCTATGGCTACACCTTC. It is translated as CASSLGGGYGYTF.

The J gene is TRBJ2-7, the V gene TRBV28; perhaps TRBD1 as D (5 bases). V was pared by 7 bases and J by 5 bases, with 12 bases between. CDR1 and CDR2 from the germline V gene are MDHEN and SYDVKM. This CDR3 has 12 amino acids. CDR3 residues: CASNQGVDEQYF. The CDR3 DNA reads as TGTGCCAGCAACCAAGGGGTCGACGAGCAGTACTTC.

This clone was found a few times. The chain links TRBV7-9 to TRBJ1-6, with 12 positions matching TRBD1. The germline CDR1 and CDR2 sequences are SEHNR and FQNEAQ (reference sequence). The CDR3 runs 16 residues. J was trimmed by 9 bases and V by 5 bases; bases with no gene match: 8. DNA for the CDR3: TGTGCCAGCAGCCCTGGGACAGGGGGCGAGGGTTCACCCCTCCACTTT. Its protein is CASSPGTGGEGSPLHF.

The V gene is TRBV4-1, the J gene TRBJ1-2, with D tentatively TRBD1 (6 bases). CDR1 MGHRA and CDR2 YSYEKL come from the germline V gene. V lost 1 base to trimming and J lost 4 bases, with 19 bases between them. The CDR3 totals 17 residues. The CDR3 DNA reads TGCGCCAGCAGCCAAGGGACAGCCGAAAGAGGTGTCTATGGCTACACCTTC. It yields the protein CASSQGTAERGVYGYTF.

The rearrangement links TRBV2 to TRBJ2-7; 7 bases agree with TRBD1. Germline-derived CDR1 and CDR2 are SNHLY and FYNNEI. The CDR3 loop spans 15 amino acids. The CDR3 is CVSTLGRDRRSEQYF. CDR3 nucleotides: TGTGTCAGTACTCTAGGACGGGACAGACGATCCGAGCAGTACTTC. The variable domain in full, with the rest retrieved from reference TRBV2 and TRBJ2-7, is EPEVTQTPSHQVTQMGQEVILRCVPISNHLYFYWYRQILGQKVEFLVSFYNNEISEKSEIFDDQFSVERPDGSNFTLKIRSTKLEDSAMYFCVSTLGRDRRSEQYFGPGTRLTVT.

The J gene is TRBJ1-1, the V gene TRBV28; 8 bases are a match to TRBD1. With 6 bases clipped from V and 2 bases from J, the junction kept 11 bases outside the gene matches. CDR3 size: 16 residues. Germline CDR1 is MDHEN and CDR2 is SYDVKM. The DNA for the CDR3 is TGTGCCAGCAGCACCAGGGGGCGCGTGTATAACACTGAAGCTTTCTTT. Translating gives CASSTRGRVYNTEAFF.

This chain joins TRBV18 and TRBJ1-3; a possible D gene is TRBD1 (6 bases). The germline V and J ends were trimmed by 0 bases and 3 bases, with 15 bases remaining between them. Germline V gene data show CDR1 as KGHSH and CDR2 as LQKENI. The CDR3 has 17 amino acids. CDR3 DNA sequence: TGTGCCAGCTCACCACCAAGACAGGCTAGTTTTGGAAACACCATATATTTT. Residues: CASSPPRQASFGNTIYF.

V is TRBV2 and J is TRBJ2-3; 7 bases line up with TRBD1. CDR3 length: 15 residues. J lost 0 bases, V lost 6 bases, and 6 bases had no gene match. The germline V gene has CDR1 SNHLY and CDR2 FYNNEI. The CDR3 bases are TGTGCCAGCAGCTCCCGGGACAGAAGCACAGATACGCAGTATTTT. Protein: CASSSRDRSTDTQYF.

The rearrangement links TRBV11-3 to TRBJ2-5; D may be TRBD2 (6 bases). Trimming cost V 1 base and J 5 bases, with 8 bases left between them. The CDR3 is 13 amino acids. CDR1 and CDR2 (germline): SGHNT, YENEEA. CDR3 amino acids: CASSLGLAETQYF. CDR3 DNA: TGTGCCAGCAGCTTAGGCCTAGCGGAGACCCAGTACTTC.

The V and J genes are TRBV7-9 and TRBJ1-1, with D possibly matching TRBD1 (6 bases). V was pared by 5 bases and J by 11 bases, with 18 bases between. CDR1 and CDR2 (germline): SEHNR, FQNEAQ (reference sequence). This CDR3 comprises 13 residues. CDR3 in DNA: TGTGCCAGCAGCCCTCGGGGCCAGGGGCTCGCTTTCTTT. Its translation: CASSPRGQGLAFF.

The chain couples TRBV5-6 to TRBJ1-5, with unresolved D. The length of the CDR3 is 13 residues. Looked up from germline, CDR1 is SGHDT and CDR2 is YYEEEE. The germline V and J ends were trimmed by 4 bases and 3 bases, with 8 bases remaining between them. CDR3 DNA sequence: TGTGCCAGCAGCCTCAAGCCCAATCAGCCCCAGCATTTT. This translates into CASSLKPNQPQHF.

This clone is a singleton in its sample. The chain is built from TRBV18 and TRBJ1-2, with 11 bases matching TRBD1. CDR1 and CDR2 from the germline V gene are KGHSH and LQKENI. This CDR3 is 19 amino acids long. J gave up 4 bases and V 3 bases, and 16 bases lay outside the gene matches. This CDR3 reads CASSPTRWGTGGPGYGYTF. Here the CDR3 DNA reads TGTGCCAGCTCACCTACACGATGGGGGACAGGGGGACCTGGCTATGGCTACACCTTC.

DNA of the CDR3: TGTGCCAGCCAGGACAGGGGGGGTTGGTCACCCCTCCACTTT. Protein sequence: CASQDRGGWSPLHF. The rearrangement joins TRBV2 to TRBJ1-6; 10 bases map to TRBD1. Germline loops: CDR1 SNHLY, CDR2 FYNNEI. The V gene end was trimmed by 8 bases and the J gene end by 10 bases; junction bases not matched to a gene: 8. CDR3 length: 14 amino acids.